Below, one TCR beta chain is given with its context. Its antigen is still unknown. Using immunoSEQ multiplex PCR, the repertoire was profiled, and TCRdb retains in-frame clones only, with some absent. The repertoire holds about 35,000 clones, with roughly 82% as singletons. Trimming cost V 3 bases and J 6 bases, with 10 bases left between them. The germline gives CDR1 KGHSH, CDR2 LQKENI. The CDR3 spans 13 residues. This sample was taken from a study of STAT5B mutations in CD4+ large granular lymphocyte leukemia. In the study overall: Among healthy donors, a particular HLA allele went with more CDR3 'QG' motifs.

Study-wide points: Approximately 25% of private leukemic clonotypes occurred rarely in other patients' non-leukemic repertoires. Patient CD4-sorted repertoires stayed more clonal than healthy ones after leukemic-clone removal. Higher CD4+ than CD8+ T-LGLL clonality might reflect small sample size.

Specimen: CD4+ T cells from blood buffy coats. The rearrangement uses TRBV18 and TRBJ2-3; no reliable D call. The receptor's source is a human donor in good health. CDR3 protein: CASSPIGRDTQYF. CDR3 DNA: TGTGCCAGCTCACCCATTGGAAGGGATACGCAGTATTTT.